What follows are 29 T cell receptor beta chains derived from one specimen sequenced in a study of T cells in women clearing cervical HPV infection. The assay was immunoSEQ multiplex PCR, and TCRdb's table has in-frame clones only and misses some. Recorded here are tens of thousands of clones; the top ten clones represent around 6.6%. Material for sequencing was blood buffy coat. These receptors were taken from a woman between 18 and 70 years old with a cervical HPV16 infection that either progressed to CIN3+ or cleared (not recorded which).

Concerning this clone itself: The read falls 3 residues short of the CDR3 end, and the missing part is taken from the germline J gene. The rearrangement links TRBV28 to TRBJ1-2, with D maybe TRBD1 (5 bases). Germline lookup yields CDR1 MDHEN and CDR2 SYDVKM. V lost 2 bases and J 4 bases, leaving 11 bases between the germline ends. This CDR3 has 14 residues. CDR3 sequence reads: CASSLTGRVYGYTF. CDR3 bases read: TGTGCCAGCAGTTTAACAGGAAGAGTCTATGGC.

For this clone: The read gets to within 3 residues of the CDR3 end, and the germline J gene fills in the rest. The V and J genes are TRBV29-1 and TRBJ2-1; 13 nucleotides agree with TRBD2. CDR3 length: 16 residues. Unmatched junction bases numbered 5, after V lost 4 bases and J lost 2 bases. Germline-derived CDR1 and CDR2 are SQVTM and ANQGSEA. The covered CDR3 bases are TGCAGCGTTGGACTAGCGGGGGGCTCCGCCTACAATGAG. Translated, it gives CSVGLAGGSAYNE. The whole CDR3 sequence reads CSVGLAGGSAYNEQFF.

As for this clone: The read terminates 3 residues before the CDR3 end, so the remaining end is supplied by the germline J gene. This sequence joins TRBV19 and TRBJ2-1; D is possibly TRBD2 (5 bases). Trimming pared 5 bases from V and 3 bases from J, leaving 11 bases between. This CDR3 has 14 residues. The germline V gene encodes CDR1 LNHDA and CDR2 SQIVND (reference sequence). CDR3 amino acids: CASSPGGDYNEQFF. The DNA read from the CDR3 is TGTGCCAGTAGTCCAGGAGGTGACTACAATGAG.

For this clone: Read coverage stops 3 residues before the CDR3 terminus; the germline J gene supplies the remainder. This chain connects TRBV5-6 to TRBJ2-5; TRBD2 matches at 10 bases. The CDR3 contains 15 residues. V shed 1 base and J 5 bases; nucleotides not matched to a gene: 5. In germline, CDR1 is SGHDT, CDR2 YYEEEE. The CDR3 DNA, read in part, is TGTGCCAGCAGCTTGAAGCGGGGGGGGTGGGAGACC. Translating gives CASSLKRGGWET. Given in full, the CDR3 is CASSLKRGGWETQYF.

On this clone: The read terminates 3 residues ahead of where the CDR3 ends, so the germline J gene completes it. The chain combines TRBV7-3 with TRBJ2-5; TRBD2 is a possible D gene (6 bases). Trimming removed 1 base at V and 5 bases at J, with 11 bases between. The CDR3 is 14 residues long. Germline loops: CDR1 SGHTA, CDR2 FQGTGA. The CDR3 protein is CASSLNGGAETQYF. The sequenced part of the CDR3 DNA is TGTGCCAGCAGCTTAAACGGCGGGGCGGAGACC. The full variable domain, in which reference TRBV7-3 and TRBJ2-5 provide the parts outside the CDR3, is GAGVSQTPSNKVTEKGKYVELRCDPISGHTALYWYRQSLGQGPEFLIYFQGTGAADDSGLPNDRFFAVRPEGSVSTLKIQRTERGDSAVYLCASSLNGGAETQYFGPGTRLLVL.

Points on this clone: Read coverage stops 3 residues before the CDR3 terminus; the germline J gene supplies the remainder. The chain joins TRBV7-2 to TRBJ1-1, with no clear D. Germline CDR1 and CDR2: SGHTA and FQGNSA. Deletions cut 6 bases from V and 1 base from J, with 6 bases between. This CDR3 has 12 residues. The CDR3 loop reads CASSFRNTEAFF. CDR3 DNA (partial): TGTGCCAGCAGTTTCAGGAACACTGAA.

As regards this clone: The sequence runs out 3 residues before the end of the CDR3; the remainder is reconstructed from the germline J gene. The chain combines TRBV20-1 with TRBJ2-3, with 9 bases identical to TRBD2. This CDR3 has 15 residues. Germline assignment: CDR1 DFQATT and CDR2 SNEGSKA (reference sequence). V lost 4 bases, J lost 3 bases, and 8 bases stayed unmatched. The part of the CDR3 DNA that was read is TGCAGTGCTAACTCGGGACTAGCCCAAACAGATACG. Protein product: CSANSGLAQTDT. The full CDR3 sequence reads CSANSGLAQTDTQYF.

Remarks on this clone: The read comes to an end 3 residues before the CDR3 does, leaving the germline J gene to fill in the end. The chain is built from TRBV7-9 and TRBJ2-7; D perhaps matches TRBD1 (5 bases). The ends were cut back, 3 bases at V and 1 base at J, with 13 bases in the middle. The CDR3 totals 15 residues. Germline CDR1 SEHNR, CDR2 FQNEAQ (reference sequence). The CDR3 protein is CASSLGTGRSYEQYF. The part of the CDR3 DNA that was read is TGTGCCAGCAGCTTGGGTACAGGACGTTCCTACGAG.

Notes on this clone: The DNA ends 3 residues before the CDR3 does, and the rest of the CDR3 is filled in from the germline J gene. V is TRBV28 and J is TRBJ2-7, with TRBD1 as a possible D gene (5 bases). This CDR3 has 15 amino acids. From germline, CDR1 is MDHEN and CDR2 SYDVKM. V was cut by 5 bases and J by 1 base, with 15 bases left in between. CDR3 protein: CASSILETASYEQYF. The sequenced part of the CDR3 DNA is TGTGCCAGCAGTATTCTAGAGACAGCTTCCTACGAG.

Incomplete CDR3 DNA: TGTGCCAGTAGTGTCCTACAGGGTTATGGC. Translating gives CASSVLQGYG. The full CDR3 reads CASSVLQGYGYTF. This chain joins TRBV19 and TRBJ1-2; weak D call: TRBD1 (6 bases). The sequenced fragment ends 3 residues before the CDR3 boundary, so the rest is inferred from the germline J gene. Germline-derived CDR1 and CDR2 are LNHDA and SQIVND (reference sequence). Trimming shortened V by 5 bases and J by 5 bases, and 12 bases separated the two germline ends. The CDR3 contains 13 residues. The entire variable domain, with the rest obtained from reference TRBV19 and TRBJ1-2, is as follows: DGGITQSPKYLFRKEGQNVTLSCEQNLNHDAMYWYRQDPGQGLRLIYYSQIVNDFQKGDIAEGYSVSREKKESFPLTVTSAQKNPTAFYLCASSVLQGYGYTFGSGTRLTVV.

Regarding this clone: The sequence runs out 3 residues before the end of the CDR3; the remainder is reconstructed from the germline J gene. The V gene is TRBV5-1, the J gene TRBJ1-2; TRBD1 aligns across 7 bases. Germline V gene lookup returns CDR1 SGHRS and CDR2 YFSETQ. J lost 7 bases, V lost 5 bases, and 17 bases had no gene match. This CDR3 comprises 16 residues. This chain's CDR3 is CASRPSSLPQGTGYTF. Partial CDR3 DNA: TGCGCCAGCAGGCCTAGCTCCCTACCACAGGGGACTGGC.

The covered CDR3 bases are TGTGCCAGCAGTTTGGGACAGTCCTTCCTTGAAAAA. Its protein is CASSLGQSFLEK. The full CDR3 reads CASSLGQSFLEKLFF. The chain recombines TRBV12-3 or TRBV12-4 with TRBJ1-4, with TRBD1 identical over 7 bases. The CDR3 is cut off 3 residues early in the read; its end comes from the germline J gene. CDR3 length: 15 residues. J gave up 7 bases and V 3 bases, and 8 bases lay outside the gene matches.

Concerning this clone itself: Read sequence stops 3 residues before the CDR3 end, and the germline J gene provides the missing end. This chain links TRBV12-3 or TRBV12-4 with TRBJ2-5, with 7 bases fitting TRBD1. V lost 7 bases to trimming and J lost 3 bases; unmatched junction nucleotides: 8. The CDR3 extends over 14 amino acids. The CDR3 bases that were read are TGTGCCAGCACCTGGGGGACAGCCAAAGAGACC. Protein sequence: CASTWGTAKET. The complete CDR3 reads CASTWGTAKETQYF.

About this clone: The CDR3 end falls 3 residues outside the read, so it is completed with the germline J gene. The chain carries TRBV20-1 and TRBJ1-1; TRBD1 might be the D (5 bases). CDR1 and CDR2 from the germline V gene are DFQATT and SNEGSKA (reference sequence). Trimming stripped 6 bases from V and 0 bases from J, with 14 bases between. The CDR3 runs to 14 residues. CDR3 sequence reads: CSAGTLILNTEAFF. CDR3 bases read: TGCAGTGCCGGGACTCTTATATTGAACACTGAA.

In regard to this clone: The CDR3 is cut off 3 residues early in the read; its end comes from the germline J gene. This chain links TRBV19 with TRBJ1-5; 9 nucleotides agree with TRBD1. This CDR3 region has 18 residues. V gave up 5 bases and J gave up 3 bases; unmatched junction bases: 14. The V gene's germline CDR1 is LNHDA and CDR2 SQIVND (reference sequence). The covered CDR3 bases are TGTGCCAGTAGTTCCTTGGGACAGGGAATGGGGATCAATCAGCCC. Translating gives CASSSLGQGMGINQP. From start to end, the CDR3 is CASSSLGQGMGINQPQHF. The full variable domain, in which reference TRBV19 and TRBJ1-5 provide the parts outside the CDR3, is DGGITQSPKYLFRKEGQNVTLSCEQNLNHDAMYWYRQDPGQGLRLIYYSQIVNDFQKGDIAEGYSVSREKKESFPLTVTSAQKNPTAFYLCASSSLGQGMGINQPQHFGDGTRLSIL.

As to this clone: The CDR3 is cut off 3 residues early in the read; its end comes from the germline J gene. The V and J genes are TRBV19 and TRBJ1-5; 7 bases agree with TRBD1. Losses at the gene ends were 4 bases for V and 5 bases for J; bases not matched to a gene: 5. The germline V gene has CDR1 LNHDA and CDR2 SQIVND (reference sequence). The CDR3 is 14 amino acids. CDR3 residues: CASSTDRKYQPQHF. Incomplete CDR3 DNA: TGTGCCAGTAGTACGGACAGGAAGTATCAGCCC.

A remark on this clone: The sequence runs out 3 residues before the end of the CDR3; the remainder is reconstructed from the germline J gene. The chain uses TRBV11-1 and TRBJ2-5; 8 nucleotides match TRBD1. CDR1 SGHAT and CDR2 FQDESV come from the germline V gene (reference sequence). The ends lost 5 bases at V and 4 bases at J; junction bases unmatched: 6. The CDR3 has 14 residues. Incomplete CDR3 DNA: TGTGCCAGCAGCCCGGACAGGGCAAGAGAGACC. Its translation is CASSPDRARET. The CDR3 as a whole reads CASSPDRARETQYF.

Comments on this clone: The read falls 3 residues short of the CDR3 end, and the missing part is taken from the germline J gene. The chain links TRBV7-9 to TRBJ1-2, with D unresolved. The CDR3 loop spans 13 amino acids. Trimming removed 1 base from V and 7 bases from J, with 10 bases in between. Germline V CDR1 and CDR2: SEHNR, FQNEAQ (reference sequence). The CDR3 is CASSLGFDFGYTF. The DNA read from the CDR3 is TGTGCCAGCAGCTTAGGTTTCGACTTTGGC.

As to this clone: The read is 3 residues too short to cover the CDR3 end, so that end is filled in from the germline J gene. The genes are TRBV19 and TRBJ2-7; the D gene could be TRBD1 or TRBD2 (5 bases each). Trimming shortened V by 1 base and J by 0 bases, and 10 bases separated the two germline ends. The CDR3 is 15 amino acids. The germline gives CDR1 LNHDA, CDR2 SQIVND (reference sequence). The CDR3 is CASSIGGAVSYEQYF. The part of the CDR3 DNA that was read is TGTGCCAGTAGTATAGGAGGGGCGGTCTCCTACGAG.

Points on this clone: The read finishes 3 residues shy of the CDR3 end, and the germline J gene is used to complete it. This chain links TRBV6-2 or TRBV6-3 with TRBJ2-3, with 7 bases lining up with TRBD2. The CDR3 is 15 amino acids. Germline CDR1 is MNHEY and CDR2 is SVGEGT. V lost 8 bases to trimming and J lost 4 bases; unmatched junction nucleotides: 12. CDR3 bases read: TGTGCCAGCTCCAGCAGCGGGGTTGGGGCAGATACG. It translates to CASSSSGVGADT. The CDR3 as a whole reads CASSSSGVGADTQYF.

The sequenced part of the CDR3 DNA is TGTGCCAGTAGTATAGATTCCGGGACAGGGCTCACTGAA. It encodes CASSIDSGTGLTE. Given in full, the CDR3 is CASSIDSGTGLTEAFF. The V call is TRBV19, the J call TRBJ1-1; TRBD1 matches 9 bases. The sequenced fragment ends 3 residues before the CDR3 boundary, so the rest is inferred from the germline J gene. The CDR3 length is 16 residues. The germline gives CDR1 LNHDA, CDR2 SQIVND (reference sequence). The trim removed 0 bases at V and 4 bases at J, leaving 6 bases unmatched.

By frequency, this clone registers medium-sized. The CDR3 end is not reached by the read, which stops 3 residues before it; the germline J gene fills it in. V is TRBV19 and J is TRBJ2-4; D possibly corresponds to TRBD2 (6 bases). Trimming removed 8 bases at V and 3 bases at J, with 8 bases between. Germline assignment: CDR1 LNHDA and CDR2 SQIVND (reference sequence). The CDR3 contains 12 residues. The sequenced part of the CDR3 DNA is TGTGCCAGTTGGGACTTCAAAAACATT. This sequence encodes CASWDFKNI. The full-length CDR3 reads as CASWDFKNIQYF.

The CDR3 DNA, read in part, is TGTGCCTGGAGGACACAGGGGAACTATGGC. It is translated as CAWRTQGNYG. The whole CDR3 sequence is CAWRTQGNYGYTF. This rearrangement joins TRBV30 to TRBJ1-2; 7 positions match TRBD1. The CDR3 end lies 3 residues beyond the end of the read and is filled in from the germline J gene. Per germline, CDR1 GTSNPN and CDR2 SVGIG (reference sequence). V trimming: 3 bases; J trimming: 2 bases; junction bases outside the gene matches: 3. This CDR3 spans 13 amino acids. Variable domain in full (rest from reference TRBV30 and TRBJ1-2): SQTIHQWPATLVQPVGSPLSLECTVEGTSNPNLYWYRQAAGRGLQLLFYSVGIGQISSEVPQNLSASRPQDRQFILSSKKLLLSDSGFYLCAWRTQGNYGYTFGSGTRLTVV.

In regard to this clone: The observed sequence ends 3 residues before the CDR3 terminus, with the missing tail filled in from the germline J gene. The chain combines TRBV30 with TRBJ2-2, with 10 bases aligning to TRBD2. The germline V gene has CDR1 GTSNPN and CDR2 SVGIG (reference sequence). Unmatched junction bases numbered 3, after V lost 2 bases and J lost 3 bases. There are 15 residues in the CDR3. CDR3 sequence reads: CAWSSGGADTGELFF. CDR3 DNA (partial): TGTGCCTGGAGTAGCGGGGGGGCCGACACCGGGGAG.

Regarding this clone: The DNA ends 3 residues before the CDR3 does, and the rest of the CDR3 is filled in from the germline J gene. This sequence joins TRBV6-2 or TRBV6-3 and TRBJ1-4; D remains ambiguous. V gave up 4 bases and J gave up 0 bases, with 6 bases separating them. The CDR3 contains 14 residues. Germline V gene sequence: CDR1 MNHEY, CDR2 SVGEGT. The CDR3 reads CASSSVSTNEKLFF. The sequenced CDR3 bases are TGTGCCAGCAGTTCGGTATCAACTAATGAAAAA.

Details on this clone: Read data end 3 residues before the CDR3 end; the end is taken from the germline J gene. The V gene is TRBV29-1, the J gene TRBJ2-7; 12 bases line up with TRBD1. The CDR3 sequence is 14 residues long. The germline V gene encodes CDR1 SQVTM and CDR2 ANQGSEA. V was clipped by 4 bases and J by 2 bases; unmatched bases: 3. The sequenced CDR3 bases are TGCAGCGTTGTTGGGGACAGGGGGCCCTACGAG. Translated: CSVVGDRGPYE. The full CDR3 reads CSVVGDRGPYEQYF.

Notes on this clone: With the read ending 3 residues before the CDR3 end, the germline J gene is used to fill in that end. The genes are TRBV11-2 and TRBJ1-3; TRBD1 is a possible D gene (5 bases). Germline loops: CDR1 SGHAT, CDR2 FQNNGV. Trimming removed 3 bases from V and 2 bases from J, with 11 bases in between. This CDR3 has 15 amino acids. Partial CDR3 DNA: TGTGCCAGCAGCTTGGGGGGTCATCCTGGAAACACC. Translated, it gives CASSLGGHPGNT. The entire CDR3 is CASSLGGHPGNTIYF.

A note on this clone: The observed sequence ends 3 residues before the CDR3 terminus, with the missing tail filled in from the germline J gene. The chain recombines TRBV2 with TRBJ2-5, with TRBD1 matching over 7 bases. CDR1 is SNHLY and CDR2 is FYNNEI in the germline V gene. With V trimmed by 4 bases and J by 2 bases, 7 bases remained unmatched. This CDR3 is built from 15 residues. CDR3 bases read: TGTGCCAGCAGTGCCTCGGACAGGCGACAAGAGACC. This gives the protein CASSASDRRQET. The whole CDR3 sequence is CASSASDRRQETQYF.

A note on this clone: The read halts 3 residues ahead of the CDR3 end, with the missing end drawn from the germline J gene. The chain has TRBV18 and TRBJ1-1, with TRBD1 identical over 9 bases. The trim removed 5 bases at V and 3 bases at J, leaving 7 bases unmatched. Germline CDR1 and CDR2: KGHSH and LQKENI. The CDR3 covers 15 residues. The CDR3: CASSNRGLGDTEAFF. CDR3 DNA (partial): TGTGCCAGCTCAAACAGGGGGCTAGGCGACACTGAA.